This is a list of T cell receptor beta chains from one sample in a study of T-cell memory formation after mild COVID-19. In TCRdb, the 5' RACE reads were re-called with MiXCR into one record per CDR3 protein. This sample yields roughly 86,000 distinct CDR3 sequences, of which 10% to 15% are seen a single time; approximately 26% belongs to the top ten. Source material: PBMCs or a T cell subset sorted from them (not recorded which). These receptors were collected from an adult woman who had mild COVID-19 (a few samples of this study predate the infection). Cell type and time point are not known. Each CDR3 is given with its conserved first and last residue. D genes are given only for firm matches. A clone size is listed for some rows: how often the clone was seen (once, few, many), or a class if it is expanded.

j_call d_call cdr3_length v_call clone_size cdr3_aa cdr3_nt
TRBJ1-2 - 10 TRBV7-9 few CASFFEGYTF TGTGCCAGCTTCTTCGAAGGCTACACCTTC
TRBJ1-1 - 15 TRBV29-1 few CSVEDGGRRGTEAFF TGCAGCGTTGAAGATGGGGGGCGCCGGGGCACTGAAGCTTTCTTT
TRBJ2-1 - 15 TRBV7-9 - CASSLGSGPGNEQFF TGTGCCAGCAGCTTAGGTAGCGGCCCCGGCAATGAGCAGTTCTTC
TRBJ2-5 TRBD1 14 TRBV24-1 many CATSDPGQEETQYF TGTGCCACCAGTGATCCGGGACAGGAAGAGACCCAGTACTTC
TRBJ1-1 - 13 TRBV29-1 - CSDRDGLNTEAFF TGCAGCGACCGGGACGGTTTGAACACTGAAGCTTTCTTT
TRBJ2-2 TRBD1 14 TRBV9 - CASSETGETGELFF TGTGCCAGCAGTGAAACAGGGGAAACCGGGGAGCTGTTTTTT
TRBJ1-5 - 11 TRBV6-1 - CASMEVQPQHF TGTGCCAGCATGGAGGTACAGCCCCAGCATTTT
TRBJ2-7 - 15 TRBV27 many CASSLSGGKWYEQYF TGTGCCAGCAGTTTATCGGGTGGGAAATGGTACGAGCAGTACTTC
TRBJ2-5 - 10 TRBV29-1 few CSAQGETQYF TGCAGCGCCCAAGGAGAGACCCAGTACTTC
TRBJ2-3 - 12 TRBV12-3/TRBV12-4 - CASSSWDDTQYF TGTGCCAGCAGTTCCTGGGATGATACGCAGTATTTT
TRBJ1-5 - 14 TRBV2 - CASSGTDSNQPQHF TGTGCCAGCAGTGGCACAGATAGCAATCAGCCCCAGCATTTT
TRBJ2-5 TRBD1 14 TRBV3-1 - CASSQGQGGGTQYF TGTGCCAGCAGCCAAGGACAGGGGGGGGGGACCCAGTACTTC
TRBJ1-3 - 16 TRBV7-2 - CASSLLGASSGNTIYF TGTGCCAGCAGCTTATTAGGGGCGAGCTCTGGAAACACCATATATTTT
TRBJ2-1 TRBD2 14 TRBV5-1 - CASSLISGRNEQFF TGCGCCAGCAGCTTGATTAGCGGGAGGAATGAGCAGTTCTTC
TRBJ2-3 TRBD2 16 TRBV7-9 - CASSLPAGLAPHTQYF TGTGCCAGCAGCTTACCCGCGGGACTAGCTCCGCATACGCAGTATTTT
TRBJ2-5 TRBD1 15 TRBV7-8 few CASSQWDRGQETQYF TGTGCCAGCAGCCAGTGGGACAGGGGCCAAGAGACCCAGTACTTC
TRBJ1-1 - 14 TRBV7-9 - CASSEAGGNTEAFF TGTGCCAGCAGCGAGGCTGGGGGGAACACTGAAGCTTTCTTT
TRBJ2-5 - 13 TRBV6-5 - CASSRPGWETQYF TGTGCCAGCAGTCGGCCGGGCTGGGAGACCCAGTACTTC
TRBJ2-7 TRBD1 12 TRBV20-1 few CSAGQGSYEQYF TGCAGTGCTGGACAGGGCTCCTACGAGCAGTACTTC
TRBJ2-2 - 16 TRBV7-3 - CASSSAHRGGIGELFF TGTGCCAGCAGCTCAGCCCACAGGGGAGGCATCGGGGAGCTGTTTTTT
TRBJ2-4 TRBD1 18 TRBV10-3 - CAISESSGTGLAKNIQYF TGTGCCATCAGTGAGTCTTCCGGGACAGGGCTAGCCAAAAACATTCAGTACTTC
TRBJ2-7 - 13 TRBV5-1 few CASAVGSSYEQYF TGCGCCAGCGCCGTAGGGAGCTCCTACGAGCAGTACTTC
TRBJ2-1 - 15 TRBV7-3 - CASSPTAGSYNEQFF TGTGCCAGCAGTCCCACAGCCGGGTCTTACAATGAGCAGTTCTTC
TRBJ2-1 - 15 TRBV11-2 - CASSFDGRSYNEQFF TGTGCCAGCAGCTTCGACGGCCGCTCCTACAATGAGCAGTTCTTC
TRBJ2-7 - 13 TRBV11-1 few CASSSLGIYEQYF TGTGCCAGCAGCTCGCTAGGGATCTACGAGCAGTACTTC
TRBJ2-7 TRBD2 13 TRBV7-3 many CASSRTSGTLQYF TGTGCCAGCAGCCGGACTAGCGGGACGCTGCAGTACTTC
TRBJ1-5 - 18 TRBV5-1 - CASGDYYGRELRNQPQHF TGCGCCAGCGGCGATTACTACGGACGGGAGTTACGCAATCAGCCCCAGCATTTT
TRBJ2-1 - 14 TRBV12-3/TRBV12-4 few CASVIARAPNEQFF TGTGCCAGCGTAATAGCTCGAGCCCCCAATGAGCAGTTCTTC
TRBJ2-7 TRBD1 15 TRBV6-2/TRBV6-3 medium-sized CASSYYGQGYDEQYF TGTGCCAGCAGTTACTATGGACAGGGGTACGACGAGCAGTACTTC
TRBJ2-3 - 18 TRBV3-1 - CASSSYLGGESSTDTQYF TGTGCCAGCAGCTCCTACCTAGGGGGAGAATCTAGCACAGATACGCAGTATTTT
TRBJ1-1 - 14 TRBV9 few CASSVDGGNTEAFF TGTGCCAGCAGCGTAGACGGCGGGAACACTGAAGCTTTCTTT
TRBJ1-2 - 14 TRBV4-1 - CASSHLQGEGGYTF TGCGCCAGCAGCCACCTACAGGGTGAGGGTGGCTACACCTTC
TRBJ2-1 TRBD2 15 TRBV11-2 - CASSLAGGPVTEQFF TGTGCCAGCAGCTTAGCGGGAGGGCCAGTCACTGAGCAGTTCTTC
TRBJ2-7 - 12 TRBV12-3/TRBV12-4 few CASSLVEYEQYF TGTGCCAGCAGTTTAGTAGAGTACGAGCAGTACTTC
TRBJ2-1 TRBD2 17 TRBV19 few CASSIPPLAGSYNEQFF TGTGCCAGTAGTATCCCACCCCTAGCGGGATCTTACAATGAGCAGTTCTTC
TRBJ2-2 - 14 TRBV30 - CAWSVMEYAGELFF TGTGCCTGGAGTGTAATGGAGTACGCCGGGGAGCTGTTTTTT
TRBJ2-1 TRBD2 17 TRBV7-8 few CASSHPSSGRPSNEQFF TGTGCCAGCAGCCACCCCTCTAGCGGGAGGCCAAGCAATGAGCAGTTCTTC
TRBJ2-5 TRBD1 14 TRBV3-1 few CASSQVRGPSEKYF TGTGCCAGCAGCCAAGTCAGGGGGCCCTCCGAAAAGTACTTC
TRBJ1-1 - 13 TRBV9 few CASSVPVNTEAFF TGTGCCAGCAGCGTACCGGTGAACACTGAAGCTTTCTTT
TRBJ1-2 - 16 TRBV20-1 - CSARDDRLGIPYGYTF TGCAGTGCTAGAGATGACAGGTTGGGAATCCCATATGGCTACACCTTC
TRBJ2-1 TRBD2 12 TRBV29-1 - CSLVTSGNEQFF TGCAGCCTTGTTACTAGCGGCAATGAGCAGTTCTTC
TRBJ1-3 - 15 TRBV7-9 - CASSSGTTSGNTIYF TGTGCCAGCAGCTCAGGGACTACTTCTGGAAACACCATATATTTT
TRBJ1-1 TRBD1 16 TRBV5-1 - CASSTTGDRDYSEAFF TGCGCCAGCAGCACAACAGGGGACAGGGACTACAGTGAAGCTTTCTTT
TRBJ2-5 - 15 TRBV4-3 few CASSQDYRVEETQYF TGCGCCAGCAGCCAAGATTATCGGGTAGAAGAGACCCAGTACTTC
TRBJ2-5 - 13 TRBV12-3/TRBV12-4 - CASSRTTQETQYF TGTGCCAGCAGTCGGACTACCCAAGAGACCCAGTACTTC
TRBJ1-1 - 13 TRBV5-1 - CASSLARYTEAFF TGCGCCAGCAGCTTGGCCAGATACACTGAAGCTTTCTTT
TRBJ2-1 - 14 TRBV12-3/TRBV12-4 - CASSSDYSYNEQFF TGTGCCAGCAGTTCCGATTACTCCTACAATGAGCAGTTCTTC
TRBJ2-1 - 14 TRBV6-2/TRBV6-3 - CASEHPRSYNEQFF TGTGCCAGCGAACATCCCCGCTCCTACAATGAGCAGTTCTTC
TRBJ2-5 - 16 TRBV2 many CASSEDPGPGLETQYF TGTGCCAGCAGTGAGGACCCAGGACCTGGATTAGAGACCCAGTACTTC
TRBJ1-2 - 18 TRBV20-1 few CSARLDINLQFNNYGYTF TGCAGTGCTAGGTTGGACATCAACCTACAGTTTAATAACTATGGCTACACCTTC
TRBJ2-7 TRBD1 15 TRBV10-3 few CAITDLGTGVNEQYF TGTGCCATCACCGACCTCGGGACAGGGGTAAACGAGCAGTACTTC
TRBJ1-2 - 15 TRBV11-3 few CASSTRTAANYGYTF TGTGCCAGCAGCACAAGGACAGCAGCTAACTATGGCTACACCTTC
TRBJ2-3 - 13 TRBV7-2 - CASSSHGTDTQYF TGTGCCAGCAGCTCCCACGGCACAGATACGCAGTATTTT
TRBJ2-7 - 17 TRBV7-9 many CASSLDHSGQRTYEQYF TGTGCCAGCAGCTTAGACCATTCGGGACAAAGAACCTACGAGCAGTACTTC
TRBJ1-1 - 13 TRBV29-1 few CSVEEGHGAEAFF TGCAGCGTTGAAGAGGGCCATGGGGCCGAAGCTTTCTTT
TRBJ2-3 TRBD2 15 TRBV7-2 few CASSLELAGQDTQYF TGTGCCAGCAGCTTAGAACTAGCGGGACAAGATACGCAGTATTTT
TRBJ2-7 TRBD1 16 TRBV6-2/TRBV6-3 - CASSYHRDRGQYEQYF TGTGCCAGCAGTTACCACCGGGACAGGGGGCAATACGAGCAGTACTTC
TRBJ2-2 - 12 TRBV12-3/TRBV12-4 few CASVDWTGELFF TGTGCCAGCGTGGACTGGACCGGGGAGCTGTTTTTT
TRBJ2-7 - 13 TRBV29-1 - CSVLGDRAYEQYF TGCAGCGTTTTAGGTGACAGAGCCTACGAGCAGTACTTC